This paragraph reports one T cell receptor beta chain. The antigen is undetermined. Germline trimming cut 2 bases from V and 2 bases from J; bases unmatched to any gene: 3. Germline V gene data show CDR1 as SGHDN and CDR2 as FVKESK. This CDR3 has 14 residues. Vbeta (60) and Jbeta (13) primers were used in the PCR. TCRdb's copy holds only in-frame clones and misses some; the assay was immunoSEQ multiplex PCR. The profile shows 85,000 to 130,000 clones, approximately 78% of them singletons. The sample is drawn from a study of cytomegalovirus exposure and HLA in healthy donors. General study findings and limits: Based on reports, TCR beta sequences accurately predicted HLA-A and HLA-B alleles for most subjects.

The chain couples TRBV14 to TRBJ2-7, with 7 positions matching TRBD2. Sequences were obtained from PBMCs. The receptor comes from a woman aged 35 to 49 in good health and CMV-seronegative. CDR3 amino acids: CASSQTSVTYEQYF. The CDR3 bases are TGTGCCAGCAGCCAAACTAGCGTTACCTACGAGCAGTACTTC.